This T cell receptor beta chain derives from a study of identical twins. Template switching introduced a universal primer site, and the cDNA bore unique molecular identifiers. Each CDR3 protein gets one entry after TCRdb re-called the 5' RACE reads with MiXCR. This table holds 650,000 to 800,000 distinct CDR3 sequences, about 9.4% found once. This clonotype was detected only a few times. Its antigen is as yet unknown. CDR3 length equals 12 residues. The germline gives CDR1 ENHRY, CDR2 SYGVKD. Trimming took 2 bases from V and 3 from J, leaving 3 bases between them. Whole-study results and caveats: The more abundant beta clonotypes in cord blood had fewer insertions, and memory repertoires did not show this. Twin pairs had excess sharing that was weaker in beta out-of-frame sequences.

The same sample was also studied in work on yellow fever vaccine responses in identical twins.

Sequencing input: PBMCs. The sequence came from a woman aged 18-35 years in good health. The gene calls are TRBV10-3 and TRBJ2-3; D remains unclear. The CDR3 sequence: CAISEGTDTQYF. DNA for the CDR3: TGTGCCATCAGTGAGGGGACAGATACGCAGTATTTT.